This T cell receptor (beta chain) was retrieved from a study of identical twins. Findings and caveats of the study: Compared with models, monozygotic twins showed more out-of-frame TCR alpha sharing. Out-of-frame alpha sequences shared by twins showed excess low generation probability.

As regards this clonotype: The antigen remains undetermined.

The CDR3 contains 15 residues. From germline, CDR1 is DFQATT and CDR2 SNEGSKA (reference sequence). Trimming cost V 2 bases and J 7 bases; bases outside gene matches: 6. A single record per CDR3 protein comes from TCRdb applying MiXCR to the 5' RACE reads. The sample holds just over 500,000 distinct CDR3 sequences, 20% to 25% seen once. Another study also made use of these data, one on T cells expressing NK-cell markers. That source notes: Of the CD8+ T cells in more than five donors, roughly 1.0-7.5% belonged to dominant NKG2C+ clonotypes.

The receptor was isolated from a woman aged 18-35 years in good health. The chain employs TRBV20-1 and TRBJ2-1; 12 nucleotides line up with TRBD2. Specimen: CD4+ T cells sorted from blood. The CDR3 bases are TGCAGTGCTAGATCCGGGACTAGCGGGTCTAATGAGCAGTTCTTC. It is translated as CSARSGTSGSNEQFF.